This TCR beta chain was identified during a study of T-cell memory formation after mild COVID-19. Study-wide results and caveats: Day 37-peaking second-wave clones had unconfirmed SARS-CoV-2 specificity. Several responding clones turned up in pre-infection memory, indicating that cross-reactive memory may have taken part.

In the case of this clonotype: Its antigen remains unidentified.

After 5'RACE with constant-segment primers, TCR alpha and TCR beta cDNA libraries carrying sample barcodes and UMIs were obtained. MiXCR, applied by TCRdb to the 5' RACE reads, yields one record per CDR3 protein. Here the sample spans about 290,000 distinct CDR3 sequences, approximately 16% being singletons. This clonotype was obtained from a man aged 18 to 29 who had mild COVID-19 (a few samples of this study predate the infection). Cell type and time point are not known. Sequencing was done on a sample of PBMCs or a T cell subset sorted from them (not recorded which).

This chain's CDR3 is CASSLAEFLGGNTIYF. The CDR3 DNA follows: TGTGCCAGCAGCTTAGCGGAGTTTCTCGGAGGAAACACCATATATTTT. The V and J genes are TRBV7-8 and TRBJ1-3, with D unclear. The CDR3 runs 16 residues. The V end lost 0 bases, the J end lost 4 bases, and 13 bases lay between the germline ends. The germline gives CDR1 SGHVS, CDR2 FQNEAQ.